This TCR beta chain was recorded in a study of blood T cell repertoires in COVID-19. Study as a whole: Samples of COVID-19 (acute and convalescent) were obtained from the United States, Italy and Spain.

Profiled with immunoSEQ multiplex PCR; TCRdb holds only in-frame clones, not every one. Of 110,000 or so clones in the sample, about three quarters were seen once. The CDR3 sequence is 16 residues long. Trimming cost V 6 bases and J 0 bases; bases outside gene matches: 4. Germline CDR1 reads LNHNV; CDR2 reads YYDKDF (reference sequence). The sample was peripheral blood. The sequence derives from a man aged 65 to 85 with acute or convalescent COVID-19. The genes are TRBV15 and TRBJ2-5; 13 positions match TRBD2. The CDR3 sequence: CATSTGTSGNQETQYF. CDR3 sequence (DNA): TGTGCCACCAGTACCGGGACTAGCGGGAACCAAGAGACCCAGTACTTC.